These 6 T cell receptor beta chains originate from one sample sequenced in a study of cytomegalovirus exposure and HLA in healthy donors. With 60 Vbeta and 13 Jbeta primers, the PCR was carried out. Sequencing used immunoSEQ multiplex PCR; TCRdb keeps in-frame clones, though not all of them. This table has around 200,000 clones, around 62% appearing once. The sequenced sample consisted of PBMCs. The receptors stem from a man aged 35 to 55 in good health and CMV-seronegative.

This clone was seen only a few times. The CDR3 protein is CASSVFLRRGSYNEQFF. CDR3 DNA sequence: TGTGCCAGCAGTGTTTTTCTCCGGCGGGGGTCCTACAATGAGCAGTTCTTC. The V gene is TRBV6-4, the J gene TRBJ2-1; TRBD2 matches 7 bases. This CDR3 contains 17 residues. From germline, CDR1 is MRHNA and CDR2 SNTAGT. V was pared by 4 bases and J by 1 base, with 10 bases of the junction left unmatched.

The CDR3 region has the DNA TGTGCCAGCAGTCAGGACAGGGTCTCCTACGAGCAGTACTTC. Translation gives CASSQDRVSYEQYF. The chain recombines TRBV6-1 with TRBJ2-5; 8 bases fit TRBD1. The end of the DNA aligns better with TRBJ2-7, so the J call may be wrong. The CDR3 runs to 14 residues. Germline V gene sequence: CDR1 MNHNS, CDR2 SASEGT.

A single count supports this clone. The V and J genes are TRBV30 and TRBJ1-5, with D possibly being TRBD1 (6 bases). CDR1 and CDR2 (germline): GTSNPN, SVGIG (reference sequence). The germline V and J ends were trimmed by 1 base and 4 bases, with 14 bases remaining between them. CDR3 size: 15 residues. The CDR3 region has the DNA TGTGCCTGGAGTGCAGGGGCAGGGCGGAATCAGCCCCAGCATTTT. It yields the protein CAWSAGAGRNQPQHF.

This chain joins TRBV5-1 and TRBJ2-7, with 8 bases matching TRBD1. CDR1 is SGHRS and CDR2 is YFSETQ in the germline V gene. The V segment lost 5 bases and the J segment 2 bases; nucleotides outside the gene matches: 9. The CDR3 consists of 15 residues. The CDR3 protein is CASRERTGTTYEQYF. The CDR3 bases are TGCGCCAGCAGAGAACGGACAGGGACAACCTACGAGCAGTACTTC.

The chain uses TRBV30 and TRBJ2-5; TRBD1 matches at 8 bases. The DNA end favors TRBJ2-7, so the J call may be wrong. The CDR3 runs 15 residues. Germline assignment: CDR1 GTSNPN and CDR2 SVGIG (reference sequence). CDR3 protein: CAWKRARQGPNEQYF. For the CDR3, the DNA is TGTGCCTGGAAAAGGGCCCGACAGGGGCCCAACGAGCAGTACTTC.

The V gene is TRBV6-1, the J gene TRBJ2-7; 10 nucleotides agree with TRBD1. This CDR3 is built from 14 residues. Losses at the gene ends were 7 bases for V and 4 bases for J; bases not matched to a gene: 7. Germline V gene sequence: CDR1 MNHNS, CDR2 SASEGT. Here the CDR3 reads CASTLWDRGYEQYF. The CDR3 nucleotides read TGTGCCAGCACCCTCTGGGACAGGGGATACGAGCAGTACTTC.